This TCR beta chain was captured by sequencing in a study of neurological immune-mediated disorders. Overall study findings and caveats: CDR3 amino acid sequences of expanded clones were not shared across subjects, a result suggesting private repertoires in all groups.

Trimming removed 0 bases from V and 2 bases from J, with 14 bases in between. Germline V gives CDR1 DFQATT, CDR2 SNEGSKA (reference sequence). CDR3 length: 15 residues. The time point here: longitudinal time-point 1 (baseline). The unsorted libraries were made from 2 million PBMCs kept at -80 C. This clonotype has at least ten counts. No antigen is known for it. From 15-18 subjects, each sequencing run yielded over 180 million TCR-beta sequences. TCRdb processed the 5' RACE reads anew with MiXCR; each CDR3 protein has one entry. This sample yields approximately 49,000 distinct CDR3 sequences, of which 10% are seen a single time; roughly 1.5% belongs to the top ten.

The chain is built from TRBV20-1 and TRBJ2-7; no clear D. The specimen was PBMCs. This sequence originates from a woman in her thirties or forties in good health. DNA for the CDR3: TGCAGTGCTAGAGATCCTACCGCGAGGACCTACGAGCAGTACTTC. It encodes CSARDPTARTYEQYF.